This paragraph covers one T cell receptor (beta chain) sequence. Its antigen is unknown. Per-base qualities were not stored, and no clone one base away is much larger. These data originate in a study of blood T cell repertoires in COVID-19 (TCRdb year 2020). Concerning the study at large: Collaborator samples came from the United States, Italy and Spain and covered acute and convalescent phases of COVID-19. The prospective study material was composed of cDNA or gDNA derived from T cells, B-cell-depleted T cells, or PBMCs. Deeply sampled blood TCRbeta repertoires from subjects exposed to, actively infected with, or recovered from COVID-19 were included in the dataset. The repertoires were released in a freely available public database intended as a resource for research on the immune response to SARS-CoV-2. Samples were obtained from the ongoing ImmuneRACE study (first 160 participants) and from over 1,000 subjects provided by 6 global collaborators. Nearly every sample came with metadata listing a de-identified subject ID, COVID-19 status, age in years and sex. Where available, HLA class I and class II types were taken from metadata supplied by the sample provider and were not determined by assay-based typing. Study-wide conclusions, independent of this receptor: Clinical and demographic metadata were provided uncurated, with the amount varying by source and participant.

The collaborating institutions used their own protocols to collect whole blood in K2EDTA tubes. Collaborator samples were shipped for TCRbeta analysis as frozen whole blood, isolated PBMCs, or DNA extracted from either sample type. The immunoSEQ Assay, a bias-controlled multiplex PCR, was used to amplify TCRbeta CDR3 regions from genomic DNA. Processing in the source paper ran as follows. The number of nucleated cells in each sample was estimated by amplification of reference gene primers within the assay. To quantify the absolute abundance of each unique TCRbeta CDR3 rearrangement, sequence reads were collapsed and filtered. For each sample, productive Simpson clonality was calculated as the square root of Simpson's diversity index over productive rearrangements. Sourced from immuneACCESS, this table was stored by TCRdb with only in-frame sequences that have V and J called. A share of the clones is absent; for the studies checked, an unresolved V gene accounts for under half, and the remainder has no known explanation. That table supplies the V and J calls and clone size; D and trimming were determined from the DNA. Within this sample are approximately 150,000 clones, with 70% to 85% of them counted one time only. The ten largest clones capture roughly 7.9% of the sample.

The junction shows trimming of 0 bases on V and 3 bases on J, and the gene matches do not reach 8 bases of it. There are 17 amino acids in the CDR3, from cysteine to phenylalanine inclusive. Only the CDR3 DNA stays, 51 bases, in frame from base 1. The germline V gene supplies CDR1 SGHRS and CDR2 YFSETQ. The TCR comes from a woman between 50 and 59 years old in a cohort sampled during active or convalescent COVID-19. The chain was built from TRBV5-1 and TRBJ2-3, and 9 junctional nucleotides match TRBD2. The material sequenced was peripheral blood. The CDR3 in this case is CASSLGGGGALTDTQYF. The DNA is as follows: TGCGCCAGCAGCTTGGGTGGCGGGGGGGCTTTGACAGATACGCAGTATTTT. The CDR3 plus the reference TRBV5-1 and TRBJ2-3 genes for the other parts give the full variable domain: KAGVTQTPRYLIKTRGQQVTLSCSPISGHRSVSWYQQTPGQGLQFLFEYFSETQRNKGNFPGRFSGRQFSNSRSEMNVSTLELGDSALYLCASSLGGGGALTDTQYFGPGTRLTVL.